These T cell receptor beta chains were read from a single sample in a study of CD8 T cells in ankylosing spondylitis. One entry per CDR3 protein, called by TCRdb with MiXCR from the 5' RACE reads. Of roughly 46,000 distinct CDR3 sequences listed, around 3.8% are singletons. Sequenced sample: blood, either unsorted or a sorted T cell fraction (not recorded which). These receptor sequences come from a female donor with ankylosing spondylitis or in good health (not recorded which). The CDR3 runs from the conserved cysteine through the conserved F or W. The D gene is left open where the match is weak. A clone size is listed for some rows: how often the clone was seen (once, few, many), or a class if it is expanded.

TRBV9	many	TRBJ2-5	-	CASSVVAGGQETQYF	TGTGCCAGCAGCGTAGTGGCAGGAGGGCAAGAGACCCAGTACTTC
TRBV9	many	TRBJ2-1	-	CASSRSGVGAYNEQFF	TGTGCCAGCAGCCGGAGTGGGGTGGGGGCCTACAATGAGCAGTTCTTC
TRBV9	many	TRBJ2-4	-	CASSPEVGSGKNIQYF	TGTGCCAGCAGCCCAGAGGTGGGTTCCGGCAAAAACATTCAGTACTTC
TRBV9	many	TRBJ2-7	TRBD1	CASSPRQGGEQYF	TGTGCCAGCAGCCCAAGACAGGGTGGTGAGCAGTACTTC
TRBV9	many	TRBJ2-2	TRBD1	CASSSLPGQGTGELFF	TGTGCCAGCAGCTCCCTCCCCGGACAGGGTACCGGGGAGCTGTTTTTT
TRBV9	many	TRBJ2-7	-	CASSVEAQGLYEQYF	TGTGCCAGCAGCGTAGAGGCCCAGGGGTTGTACGAGCAGTACTTC
TRBV9	-	TRBJ2-1	-	CASSVGLGSTYEQFF	TGTGCCAGCAGCGTAGGGCTAGGTAGTACGTATGAGCAGTTCTTC
TRBV9	many	TRBJ1-6	-	CASSPYGGPEDSPLHF	TGTGCCAGCAGCCCCTATGGGGGCCCCGAGGATTCACCCCTCCACTTT
TRBV9	many	TRBJ2-1	-	CASSVGWAYNEQFF	TGTGCCAGCAGCGTGGGGTGGGCCTACAATGAGCAGTTCTTC
TRBV9	many	TRBJ2-5	TRBD2	CASSVGGLAGETQYF	TGTGCCAGCAGCGTAGGGGGACTAGCGGGGGAGACCCAGTACTTC
TRBV9	many	TRBJ1-6	TRBD1	CASAQGSGASPLHF	TGTGCCAGCGCACAGGGGAGTGGGGCTTCACCCCTCCACTTT
TRBV9	many	TRBJ2-1	TRBD2	CASSVTSGVYEQFF	TGTGCCAGCAGCGTAACGAGCGGGGTTTATGAGCAGTTCTTC
TRBV9	many	TRBJ2-3	-	CASSPTKGDTDTQYF	TGTGCCAGCAGCCCGACGAAGGGGGATACAGATACGCAGTATTTT
TRBV12-1	many	TRBJ1-5	-	CASSPSPPRGNQPQHF	TGTGCCAGCAGCCCATCCCCCCCGCGGGGCAATCAGCCCCAGCATTTT
TRBV9	many	TRBJ1-5	-	CASSVAGANNQPQHF	TGTGCCAGCAGCGTAGCCGGGGCCAACAATCAGCCCCAGCATTTT
TRBV9	many	TRBJ2-7	-	CASSETAIPDYEQYF	TGTGCCAGCAGCGAAACCGCGATACCAGACTACGAGCAGTACTTC
TRBV9	many	TRBJ1-2	-	CASSVGSDSGYGYTF	TGTGCCAGCAGCGTAGGGTCAGACTCTGGCTATGGCTACACCTTC
TRBV9	many	TRBJ1-4	-	CASSKALTSRDEKLFF	TGTGCCAGCAGCAAAGCCCTGACGTCCCGGGATGAAAAACTGTTTTTT
TRBV9	many	TRBJ1-1	-	CASSVDEVSEAFF	TGTGCCAGCAGCGTAGATGAAGTATCTGAAGCTTTCTTT
TRBV9	many	TRBJ2-3	-	CASSAPGTPYTQYF	TGTGCCAGCAGCGCCCCCGGGACTCCCTATACGCAGTATTTT
TRBV9	many	TRBJ2-3	-	CASSRGTDTQYF	TGTGCCAGCTCCCGGGGGACAGATACGCAGTATTTT
TRBV9	many	TRBJ2-5	-	CASSRNRESETQYF	TGTGCCAGCAGCAGAAACAGGGAATCAGAGACCCAGTACTTC
TRBV9	many	TRBJ1-5	TRBD1	CASSEGQGLNQPQHF	TGTGCCAGCAGCGAGGGACAGGGCCTGAATCAGCCCCAGCATTTT
TRBV9	many	TRBJ2-1	-	CASSLGGIALLGEQFF	TGTGCCAGCAGTCTCGGGGGTATTGCTCTCCTGGGTGAGCAGTTCTTC
TRBV9	few	TRBJ2-1	TRBD2	CASSAYGGSYNEQFF	TGTGCCAGCAGCGCCTACGGGGGGTCTTACAATGAGCAGTTCTTC
TRBV9	many	TRBJ1-2	TRBD1	CASSVEAGQHYGYTF	TGTGCCAGCAGCGTAGAGGCGGGACAGCACTATGGCTACACCTTC
TRBV9	many	TRBJ2-3	TRBD2	CASSAGGLAGLTDTQYF	TGTGCCAGCAGCGCGGGGGGACTAGCGGGCCTCACAGATACGCAGTATTTT
TRBV9	many	TRBJ1-2	-	CASSVDTARYGYTF	TGTGCCAGCAGCGTAGACACAGCGAGGTATGGCTACACCTTC
TRBV9	many	TRBJ1-2	-	CASSVDAGTAYGYTF	TGTGCCAGCAGCGTAGATGCCGGGACGGCCTATGGCTACACCTTC
TRBV9	many	TRBJ1-6	TRBD1	CASSLGTASYNSPLHF	TGTGCCAGCAGCCTTGGGACAGCTTCCTATAATTCACCCCTCCACTTT
TRBV9	many	TRBJ2-1	-	CASSAGGYNEQFF	TGTGCCAGCAGCGCCGGGGGCTACAATGAGCAGTTCTTC
TRBV9	many	TRBJ2-3	-	CASSAFADTQYF	TGTGCCAGCAGCGCTTTCGCAGATACGCAGTATTTT
TRBV9	many	TRBJ2-1	-	CASSSGTIDNEQFF	TGTGCCAGCAGCTCGGGGACAATCGACAATGAGCAGTTCTTC
TRBV9	-	TRBJ2-2	-	CASSDRTAPGTGELFF	TGTGCCAGCAGCGACAGGACAGCCCCGGGCACCGGGGAGCTGTTTTTT
TRBV9	many	TRBJ2-3	-	CASSPATDTQYF	TGTGCCAGCAGCCCAGCCACAGATACGCAGTATTTT
TRBV9	many	TRBJ2-3	TRBD1	CASSAPRDRGMEDTQYF	TGTGCCAGCAGCGCGCCCCGGGACAGGGGCATGGAAGATACGCAGTATTTT
TRBV9	many	TRBJ2-7	TRBD1	CASSPKGQFEQYF	TGTGCCAGCAGCCCCAAGGGACAGTTCGAGCAGTACTTC